This TCR beta chain was sequenced during a study of shared clonotypes between healthy human individuals. The data were produced by immunoSEQ multiplex PCR, yet TCRdb's version contains in-frame clones alone and is incomplete. Among approximately 1.5 million clones listed, 98% to 99% were seen once. CDR3 size: 13 residues. Germline V gene lookup returns CDR1 SGHRS and CDR2 YFSETQ. V was cut by 4 bases and J by 3 bases, with 10 bases left in between. The clonotype comes from a young man in good health. Sequenced input: naive CD4+ T cells sorted from blood. Indicated subset: CD45RA+ positively selected. This chain connects TRBV5-1 to TRBJ2-5, with D maybe TRBD1 (5 bases). The CDR3 DNA follows: TGCGCCAGCAGCATAGGACAAAAAGAGACCCAGTACTTC. Protein: CASSIGQKETQYF.